This TCR beta chain was captured by sequencing in a study of cytomegalovirus exposure and HLA in healthy donors. 60 Vbeta and 13 Jbeta primers were used in PCR. Clones were read by immunoSEQ multiplex PCR, and TCRdb kept only the in-frame ones, dropping some. The sample includes 130,000 or so clones, roughly 8.6% of them seen just once. The CDR3 loop spans 14 amino acids. The germline CDR1 and CDR2 sequences are SGHRS and YFSETQ. Deletions cut 4 bases from V and 4 bases from J, with 14 bases between. This clone was seen a handful of times. The TCR sequence derives from a woman between 35 and 50 years old in good health and CMV-seropositive. Sequencing was done on a sample of PBMCs. The chain is built from TRBV5-1 and TRBJ1-1; D possibly corresponds to TRBD1 (5 bases). CDR3 bases: TGCGCCAGCAGCCAACAACTGGGGGGCACTGAAGCTTTCTTT. Translating it yields CASSQQLGGTEAFF.